These T cell receptor beta chains were read from a single sample in a study of T cells after posttransplantation cyclophosphamide. Sequencing used immunoSEQ multiplex PCR; TCRdb keeps in-frame clones, though not all of them. This sample has roughly 9,000 clones, with under 90% found just once. Sample: PBMCs, taken after allogeneic stem cell transplant with posttransplant cyclophosphamide. Receptors originate from a female patient aged 40-50 years who received an allogeneic stem cell transplant from an unrelated donor, was CMV-positive, and had no GVHD. The graft donor may account for some of the T cells. Each CDR3 is given with its conserved first and last residue. Each record gives: J gene, V gene, clone size, D gene, CDR3 DNA, CDR3 protein. The D gene is left open where the match is weak. The size field is filled for only some rows; it gives once, few, many or a size class.

>TRBJ1-2|TRBV6-5|.|TRBD1
TGTGCCAGCAGTTACGGGGCAGGGGGGTATGGCTACACCTTC
CASSYGAGGYGYTF
>TRBJ1-1|TRBV6-5|.|.
TGTGCCGCCAGCAGGGAGGTGGACACTGAAGCTTTCTTT
CAASREVDTEAFF
>TRBJ1-1|TRBV7-8|.|TRBD1
TGTGCCAGCAGCGCCCTTGACAGGGCGGTCACTGAAGCTTTCTTT
CASSALDRAVTEAFF
>TRBJ1-1|TRBV10-3|medium-sized|TRBD1
TGTGCCATCAGTTCGACAGGGGGGCCCCTACTGAACACTGAAGCTTTCTTT
CAISSTGGPLLNTEAFF
>TRBJ1-2|TRBV10-3|.|TRBD1
TGTGCCATCAGTGTGGGGACAGGGGGCAAATATGGCTATGGCTACACCTTC
CAISVGTGGKYGYGYTF
>TRBJ2-3|TRBV14|.|TRBD1
TGTGCCAGCAGCCGAGGACAGGGGGCAATTATGGGCGCAGATACGCAGTATTTT
CASSRGQGAIMGADTQYF
>TRBJ2-2|TRBV5-1|.|.
TGCGCCAGCAGCTTTGGGACTGCCTCACCGGGGGAGCTGTTTTTT
CASSFGTASPGELFF
>TRBJ1-1|TRBV7-3|once|.
TGTGCCAGCAGCTTAGGGGCGGATTACACTGAAGCTTTCTTT
CASSLGADYTEAFF
>TRBJ1-2|TRBV4-1|medium-sized|TRBD1
TGCGCCAGCAGCCAAAACCTGGGACAGGGTGGCTATGGCTACACCTTC
CASSQNLGQGGYGYTF
>TRBJ1-6|TRBV9|.|.
TGTGCCAGCAGCCCACGGACAGATGATAATTCCCCCCTCCACTTT
CASSPRTDDNSPLHF
>TRBJ2-5|TRBV9|once|.
TGTGCCAGCAGCGTAGAGGAGGGCCGGGTGACCCAGTACTTC
CASSVEEGRVTQYF
>TRBJ2-7|TRBV6-8|few|.
TGTGCCAGCACCTTAATGGGTTGGGAGCCCTGGTCCTTCGAGCAGTACTTC
CASTLMGWEPWSFEQYF
>TRBJ1-1|TRBV27|.|TRBD1
TGTGCCAGCAGTCCAGGGACAGGGGTCCTCATAGGGTCCACTGAAGCTTTCTTT
CASSPGTGVLIGSTEAFF
>TRBJ2-5|TRBV4-2|.|TRBD2
TGTGCCAGCAGCCAAGTTCTAGCGGGGGAGCAAGAGACCCAGTACTTC
CASSQVLAGEQETQYF
>TRBJ1-5|TRBV4-1|.|TRBD1
TGCGCCAGCAGCGACAGGGACTATCAGCCCCAGCATTTT
CASSDRDYQPQHF
>TRBJ2-7|TRBV14|.|.
TGTGCCAGCAGCCAAGATTTTGGGGGGTCCTACGAGCAGTACTTC
CASSQDFGGSYEQYF
>TRBJ1-1|TRBV7-8|.|TRBD1
TGTGCCAGCAGCCTCCGGACAGGGGGCGCGGATATGAACACTGAAGCTTTCTTT
CASSLRTGGADMNTEAFF
>TRBJ1-2|TRBV4-2|.|.
TGTGCCAGCAGCCAAAGCGACAGAGCTAACTATGGCTACACCTTC
CASSQSDRANYGYTF
>TRBJ2-5|TRBV27|.|TRBD2
TGTGCCAGCAGTTGGTTAGCGGGGGGCCAAGAGACCCAGTACTTC
CASSWLAGGQETQYF
>TRBJ1-1|TRBV7-9|few|.
TGTGCCAGCAGCTTCCCTCACACTGAAGCTTTCTTT
CASSFPHTEAFF
>TRBJ2-7|TRBV20-1|once|TRBD1
TGCAGTGCTACGCAGGGGGCGATTGAGTACTTC
CSATQGAIEYF
>TRBJ1-3|TRBV6-1|.|.
TGTGCCAGCAGTGAGGTCAGCGGTCCGTACTCTGGAAACACCATATATTTT
CASSEVSGPYSGNTIYF